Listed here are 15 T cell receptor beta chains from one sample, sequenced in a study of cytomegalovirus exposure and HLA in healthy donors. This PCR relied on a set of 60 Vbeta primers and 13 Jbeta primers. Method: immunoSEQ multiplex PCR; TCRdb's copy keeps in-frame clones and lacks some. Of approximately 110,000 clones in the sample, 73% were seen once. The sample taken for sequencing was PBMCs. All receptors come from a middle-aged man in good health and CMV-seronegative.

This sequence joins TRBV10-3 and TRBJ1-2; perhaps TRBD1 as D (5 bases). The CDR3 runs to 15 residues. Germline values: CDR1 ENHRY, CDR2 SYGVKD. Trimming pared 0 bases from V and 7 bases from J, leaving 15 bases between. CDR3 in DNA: TGTGCCATCAGTGAGTCGCAGGGAAATTTGGGTGGCTACACCTTC. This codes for CAISESQGNLGGYTF.

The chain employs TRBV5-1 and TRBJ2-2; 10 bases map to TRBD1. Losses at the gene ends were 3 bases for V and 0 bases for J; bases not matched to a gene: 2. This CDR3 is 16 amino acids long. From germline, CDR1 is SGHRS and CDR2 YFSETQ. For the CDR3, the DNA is TGCGCCAGCAGCTGGGACAGGGGTTCGAACACCGGGGAGCTGTTTTTT. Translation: CASSWDRGSNTGELFF. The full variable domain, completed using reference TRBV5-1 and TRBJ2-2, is KAGVTQTPRYLIKTRGQQVTLSCSPISGHRSVSWYQQTPGQGLQFLFEYFSETQRNKGNFPGRFSGRQFSNSRSEMNVSTLELGDSALYLCASSWDRGSNTGELFFGEGSRLTVL.

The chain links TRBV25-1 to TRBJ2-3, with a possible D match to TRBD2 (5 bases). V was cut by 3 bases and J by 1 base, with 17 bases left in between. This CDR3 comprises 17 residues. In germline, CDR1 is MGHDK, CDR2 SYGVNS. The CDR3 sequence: CASSDPRLFPRTDTQYF. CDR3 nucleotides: TGTGCCAGCAGTGACCCTCGACTATTCCCCCGCACAGATACGCAGTATTTT.

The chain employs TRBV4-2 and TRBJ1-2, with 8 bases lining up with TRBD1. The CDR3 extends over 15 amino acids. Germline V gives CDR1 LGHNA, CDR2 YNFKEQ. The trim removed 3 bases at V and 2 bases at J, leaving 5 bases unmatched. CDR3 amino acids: CASSQQTGANYGYTF. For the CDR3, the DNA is TGTGCCAGCAGCCAGCAGACAGGGGCGAACTATGGCTACACCTTC.

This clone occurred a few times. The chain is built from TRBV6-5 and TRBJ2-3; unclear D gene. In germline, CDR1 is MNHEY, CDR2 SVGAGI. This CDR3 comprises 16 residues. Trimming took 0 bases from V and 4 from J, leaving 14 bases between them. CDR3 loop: CASSYSNTPRADTQYF. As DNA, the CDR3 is TGTGCCAGCAGTTACTCCAATACACCCCGGGCAGATACGCAGTATTTT.

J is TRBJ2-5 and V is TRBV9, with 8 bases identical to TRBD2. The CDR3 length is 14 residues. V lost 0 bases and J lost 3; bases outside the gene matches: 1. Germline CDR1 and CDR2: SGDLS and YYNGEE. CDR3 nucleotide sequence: TGTGCCAGCAGCGTAGCCGGGGGGGAAGAGACCCAGTACTTC. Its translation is CASSVAGGEETQYF. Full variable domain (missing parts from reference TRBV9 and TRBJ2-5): DSGVTQTPKHLITATGQRVTLRCSPRSGDLSVYWYQQSLDQGLQFLIQYYNGEERAKGNILERFSAQQFPDLHSELNLSSLELGDSALYFCASSVAGGEETQYFGPGTRLLVL.

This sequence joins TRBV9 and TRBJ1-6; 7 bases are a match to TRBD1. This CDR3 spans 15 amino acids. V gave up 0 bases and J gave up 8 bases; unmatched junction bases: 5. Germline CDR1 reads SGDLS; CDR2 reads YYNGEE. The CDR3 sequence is CASSVGGGRDSPLHF. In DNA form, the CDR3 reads TGTGCCAGCAGCGTAGGAGGGGGCCGAGATTCACCCCTCCACTTT. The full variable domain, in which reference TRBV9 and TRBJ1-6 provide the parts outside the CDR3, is DSGVTQTPKHLITATGQRVTLRCSPRSGDLSVYWYQQSLDQGLQFLIQYYNGEERAKGNILERFSAQQFPDLHSELNLSSLELGDSALYFCASSVGGGRDSPLHFGNGTRLTVT.

CDR3 in amino acids: CASSVGGTGTYEQYF. The DNA for the CDR3 is TGTGCCAGCAGCGTCGGAGGGACAGGGACCTACGAGCAGTACTTC. V usage is TRBV9 and J usage is TRBJ2-7, with 9 nucleotides matching TRBD1. Trimming cost V 2 bases and J 2 bases; bases outside gene matches: 5. In germline, CDR1 is SGDLS, CDR2 YYNGEE. The CDR3 covers 15 residues.

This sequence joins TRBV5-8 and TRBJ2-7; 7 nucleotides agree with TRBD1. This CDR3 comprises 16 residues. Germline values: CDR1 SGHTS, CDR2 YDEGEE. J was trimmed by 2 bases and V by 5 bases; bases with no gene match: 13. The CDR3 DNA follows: TGTGCCAGCAGTGGCGTAGGACAGGCAAAACCCTACGAGCAGTACTTC. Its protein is CASSGVGQAKPYEQYF.

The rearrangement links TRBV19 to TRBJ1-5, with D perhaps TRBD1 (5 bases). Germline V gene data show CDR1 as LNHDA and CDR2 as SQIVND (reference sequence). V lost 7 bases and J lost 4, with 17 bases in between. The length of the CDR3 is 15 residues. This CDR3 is CASNPMEGENQPQHF. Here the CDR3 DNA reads TGTGCCAGTAACCCAATGGAAGGGGAAAATCAGCCCCAGCATTTT. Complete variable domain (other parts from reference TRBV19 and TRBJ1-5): DGGITQSPKYLFRKEGQNVTLSCEQNLNHDAMYWYRQDPGQGLRLIYYSQIVNDFQKGDIAEGYSVSREKKESFPLTVTSAQKNPTAFYLCASNPMEGENQPQHFGDGTRLSIL.

The CDR3 here is CASSPPGTTKQETQYF. CDR3 bases: TGTGCCAGCTCACCTCCCGGGACAACCAAGCAAGAGACCCAGTACTTC. The V call is TRBV18, the J call TRBJ2-5; D possibly corresponds to TRBD1 (6 bases). The CDR3 totals 16 residues. Germline CDR1 and CDR2: KGHSH and LQKENI. The V gene lost 3 bases and the J gene lost 2 bases, with 16 bases spanning the gap.

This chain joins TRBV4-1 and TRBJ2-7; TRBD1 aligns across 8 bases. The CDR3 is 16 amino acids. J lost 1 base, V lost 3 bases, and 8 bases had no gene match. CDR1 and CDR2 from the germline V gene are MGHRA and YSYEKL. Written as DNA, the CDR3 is TGCGCCAGCAGCCATCTCACAGGGGGAGGTTCCTACGAGCAGTACTTC. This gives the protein CASSHLTGGGSYEQYF.

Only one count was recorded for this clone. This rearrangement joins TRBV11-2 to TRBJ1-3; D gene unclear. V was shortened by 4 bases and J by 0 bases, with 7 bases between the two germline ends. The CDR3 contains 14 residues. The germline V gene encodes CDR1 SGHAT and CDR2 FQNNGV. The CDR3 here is CASSSRHSGNTIYF. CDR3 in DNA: TGTGCCAGCAGCTCCCGACACTCTGGAAACACCATATATTTT.

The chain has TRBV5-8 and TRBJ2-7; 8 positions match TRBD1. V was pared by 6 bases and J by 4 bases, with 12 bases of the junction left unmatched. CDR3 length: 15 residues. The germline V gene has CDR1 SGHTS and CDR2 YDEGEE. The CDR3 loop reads CASIPIRTGTYEQYF. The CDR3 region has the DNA TGTGCCAGCATCCCCATCCGGACAGGGACGTACGAGCAGTACTTC.

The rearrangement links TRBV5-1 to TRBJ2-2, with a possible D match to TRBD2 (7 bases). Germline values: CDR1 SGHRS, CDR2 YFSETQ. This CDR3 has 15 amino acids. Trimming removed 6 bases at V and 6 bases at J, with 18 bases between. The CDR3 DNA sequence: TGCGCCAGCACCTATGAGGGGGGGCTATCCGGGGAGCTGTTTTTT. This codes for CASTYEGGLSGELFF. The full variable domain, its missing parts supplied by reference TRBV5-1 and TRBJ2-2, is KAGVTQTPRYLIKTRGQQVTLSCSPISGHRSVSWYQQTPGQGLQFLFEYFSETQRNKGNFPGRFSGRQFSNSRSEMNVSTLELGDSALYLCASTYEGGLSGELFFGEGSRLTVL.